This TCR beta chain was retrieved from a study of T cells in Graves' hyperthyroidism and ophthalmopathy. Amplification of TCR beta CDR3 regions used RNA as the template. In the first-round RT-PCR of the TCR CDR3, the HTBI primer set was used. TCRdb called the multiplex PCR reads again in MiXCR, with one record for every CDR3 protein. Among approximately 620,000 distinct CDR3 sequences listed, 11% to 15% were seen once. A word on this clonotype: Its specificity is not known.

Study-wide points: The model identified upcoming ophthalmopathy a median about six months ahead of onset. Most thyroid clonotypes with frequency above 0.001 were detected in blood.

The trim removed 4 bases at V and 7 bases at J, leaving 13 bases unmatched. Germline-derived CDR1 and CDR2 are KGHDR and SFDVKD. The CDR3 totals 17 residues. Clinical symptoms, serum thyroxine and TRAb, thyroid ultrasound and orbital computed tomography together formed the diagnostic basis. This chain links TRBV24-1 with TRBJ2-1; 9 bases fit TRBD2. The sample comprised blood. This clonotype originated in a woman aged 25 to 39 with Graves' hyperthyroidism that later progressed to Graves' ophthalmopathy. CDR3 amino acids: CATSDSGEGTSQNEQFF. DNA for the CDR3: TGTGCCACCAGTGACTCGGGCGAAGGGACTAGCCAAAATGAGCAGTTCTTC.